A single sample gave rise to the 18 T cell receptor beta chains below, sequenced in a study of T cell repertoires in cytomegalovirus infection. TCRdb re-called the reads through MiXCR, storing one row per CDR3 protein. The sample carries 350,000 to 500,000 distinct CDR3 sequences, approximately 31% recorded once. Sequenced sample: PBMCs. These TCRs come from a human donor in good health (CMV status not recorded). Some clones in this sample may be carry-over from other donors' samples.

This clonotype has more than one count but fewer than ten. The rearrangement uses TRBV12-3 or TRBV12-4 and TRBJ1-5; D perhaps matches TRBD1 (6 bases). V was clipped by 1 base and J by 6 bases, with 10 bases between them. This CDR3 contains 14 residues. The DNA of the CDR3 is TGTGCCAGCAGTTTAGAGGGGGTGGTTCAGCCCCAGCATTTT. Its protein product is CASSLEGVVQPQHF.

This clonotype was observed a handful of times. The chain combines TRBV2 with TRBJ1-2; weak D call: TRBD1 (5 bases). This CDR3 region has 14 residues. Germline CDR1 and CDR2: SNHLY and FYNNEI. V was pared by 2 bases and J by 4 bases, with 11 bases between. This CDR3 is CASSERQSGYGYTF. CDR3 nucleotide sequence: TGTGCCAGCAGTGAAAGACAGTCGGGCTATGGCTACACCTTC.

A single count supports this clonotype. This may stem from a read error, because a much larger clone lies one nucleotide away. Given the absence of the conserved phenylalanine or tryptophan at the CDR3 end, a read error is likely. V usage is TRBV7-6 and J usage is TRBJ1-6; 8 bases line up with TRBD1. The V gene's germline CDR1 is SGHVS and CDR2 FNYEAQ. V shed 4 bases and J 10 bases; nucleotides not matched to a gene: 6. The CDR3 is 14 residues long. The CDR3 DNA follows: TGTGCCAGCAGCTCGGACAGGGCTCAATCACCCCTCCACTGT. Translation gives CASSSDRAQSPLHC.

This clonotype was detected only a few times. The chain uses TRBV4-3 and TRBJ1-1; D gene ambiguous. V dropped 0 bases and J dropped 6 bases, with 14 bases sitting between them. Per germline, CDR1 LGHNA and CDR2 YSLEER. The CDR3 is made up of 15 amino acids. CDR3 DNA: TGCGCCAGCAGCCAAGATGGGAACCCAAGGGCTGAAGCTTTCTTT. Translated, it gives CASSQDGNPRAEAFF.

Turning to this clonotype: A much larger clone differs by one base, so this may be a read error. CDR3 nucleotide sequence: TGTGCCAGCAGCTTAGTTGTCCTAGCGGGAATCACAGATACGCAGTATTTT. Encoded protein: CASSLVVLAGITDTQYF. This sequence joins TRBV7-8 and TRBJ2-3, with 9 bases aligning to TRBD2. The trim removed 1 base at V and 2 bases at J, leaving 7 bases unmatched. CDR1 is SGHVS and CDR2 is FQNEAQ in the germline V gene. CDR3 length: 17 amino acids.

This clonotype occurred many times. The V gene is TRBV7-2, the J gene TRBJ2-2; D unresolved. The CDR3 is made up of 13 amino acids. Germline V CDR1 and CDR2: SGHTA, FQGNSA. V lost 1 base to trimming and J lost 6 bases, with 6 bases between them. The CDR3 bases are TGTGCCAGCAGCTTAGAGGTTTCCGGGGAGCTGTTTTTT. Protein product: CASSLEVSGELFF. Supplemented by reference TRBV7-2 and TRBJ2-2, the full variable domain reads GAGVSQSPSNKVTEKGKDVELRCDPISGHTALYWYRQSLGQGLEFLIYFQGNSAPDKSGLPSDRFSAERTGGSVSTLTIQRTQQEDSAVYLCASSLEVSGELFFGEGSRLTVL.

This clonotype was picked up many times. The chain joins TRBV7-2 to TRBJ2-5, with D maybe TRBD1 (6 bases). CDR3 size: 14 residues. Trimming removed 5 bases from V and 4 bases from J, with 14 bases in between. CDR1 is SGHTA and CDR2 is FQGNSA in the germline V gene. The CDR3 DNA follows: TGTGCCAGCAGCCCCCAACAGGGCGGAGAGACCCAGTACTTC. It codes for CASSPQQGGETQYF.

This clonotype was seen a few times. The chain is built from TRBV12-3 or TRBV12-4 and TRBJ2-7; 9 positions agree with TRBD1. Trimming removed 5 bases from V and 3 bases from J; junction bases left unmatched: 11. CDR3 length: 16 amino acids. CDR3 bases: TGTGCCAGCAGTCACGGGACAGGGAAGCCGGTCTACGAGCAGTACTTC. Amino acids: CASSHGTGKPVYEQYF.

In its sample, this clonotype was seen a few times. The chain joins TRBV7-8 to TRBJ1-3; no clear D gene. Germline V CDR1 and CDR2: SGHVS, FQNEAQ. The CDR3 spans 16 residues. V lost 5 bases and J 4 bases, leaving 18 bases between the germline ends. The CDR3 DNA reads TGTGCCAGCAGCCCGGCCGCAATTGGACTCGGAAACACCATATATTTT. Protein product: CASSPAAIGLGNTIYF.

This clonotype showed up many times. The V and J genes are TRBV7-8 and TRBJ2-7, with TRBD1 identical over 8 bases. The CDR3 loop spans 15 amino acids. V shed 5 bases, J shed 1 base, and the junction held 7 bases outside the gene matches. The germline gives CDR1 SGHVS, CDR2 FQNEAQ. CDR3 in DNA: TGTGCCAGCAGCGTCAGTGGACAGGGTTCCTACGAGCAGTACTTC. Translated, it gives CASSVSGQGSYEQYF. Full variable domain (missing parts from reference TRBV7-8 and TRBJ2-7): GAGVSQSPRYKVAKRGQDVALRCDPISGHVSLFWYQQALGQGPEFLTYFQNEAQLDKSGLPSDRFFAERPEGSVSTLKIQRTQQEDSAVYLCASSVSGQGSYEQYFGPGTRLTVT.

The rearrangement links TRBV24-1 to TRBJ1-5; 8 bases match TRBD1. Germline CDR1 reads KGHDR; CDR2 reads SFDVKD. Losses at the gene ends were 3 bases for V and 7 bases for J; bases not matched to a gene: 10. The CDR3 is made up of 16 amino acids. The CDR3 here is CATSDPDRGSFQPQHF. The DNA for the CDR3 is TGTGCCACCAGTGATCCCGACAGGGGTAGCTTCCAGCCCCAGCATTTT.

Only one count was recorded for this clonotype. V gene TRBV28 combines with J gene TRBJ2-7, with 7 bases fitting TRBD2. CDR1 is MDHEN, CDR2 SYDVKM, per germline. J lost 3 bases, V lost 7 bases, and 18 bases had no gene match. This CDR3 contains 17 residues. As DNA, the CDR3 is TGTGCCAGCACCCCAGGAACCGGGGGGTTCGGGCTCTACGAGCAGTACTTC. Translating it yields CASTPGTGGFGLYEQYF.

This clonotype was recorded only once. The chain couples TRBV27 to TRBJ2-7; D gene ambiguous. Germline CDR1 reads MNHEY; CDR2 reads SMNVEV (reference sequence). V was clipped by 5 bases and J by 1 base, with 15 bases between them. The CDR3 consists of 15 residues. The CDR3 DNA reads as TGTGCCAGCAGTCAACTCGGGTCCTTGTCCTACGAGCAGTACTTC. Encoded protein: CASSQLGSLSYEQYF.

This clonotype was counted a few times. DNA of the CDR3: TGCGCCAGCAGCCAAGATATCGTGGGGGCGAACAATGAGCAGTTCTTC. Translated: CASSQDIVGANNEQFF. The chain uses TRBV4-1 and TRBJ2-1; D is perhaps TRBD1 (6 bases). Trimming left V 0 bases short and J 5 bases short, with 14 bases between. CDR1 MGHRA and CDR2 YSYEKL come from the germline V gene. This CDR3 comprises 16 residues.

The rearrangement joins TRBV12-3 or TRBV12-4 to TRBJ2-5; 8 bases align to TRBD1. Trimming cost V 6 bases and J 4 bases; bases outside gene matches: 10. The CDR3 covers 15 residues. CDR3 sequence (DNA): TGTGCCAGCAGCCTAACAGGGGGTGTTTCAGAGACCCAGTACTTC. The encoded protein is CASSLTGGVSETQYF.

This chain connects TRBV6-5 to TRBJ2-6; either TRBD1 or TRBD2 may supply D (5 bases each). CDR1 MNHEY and CDR2 SVGAGI come from the germline V gene. The CDR3 sequence is 16 residues long. The V end was cut by 6 bases, the J end by 0 bases, with 12 bases between. The CDR3 is CASRGTTNSGANVLTF. The CDR3 bases are TGTGCCAGCAGAGGGACGACAAACTCTGGGGCCAACGTCCTGACTTTC.

This clonotype was observed many times. V usage is TRBV19 and J usage is TRBJ1-5; 9 nucleotides align to TRBD1. The junction had 8 bases not matched to a gene; V was cut back by 5 bases and J by 6 bases. This CDR3 contains 15 residues. Germline-derived CDR1 and CDR2 are LNHDA and SQIVND (reference sequence). DNA of the CDR3: TGTGCCAGTAGTGGAACAGGGGGCATCACTCAGCCCCAGCATTTT. Amino acid sequence: CASSGTGGITQPQHF.

This clonotype was observed a few times. The chain uses TRBV7-9 and TRBJ1-6; TRBD1 might be the D (6 bases). Trimming stripped 4 bases from V and 7 bases from J, with 14 bases between. CDR3 length: 15 amino acids. Germline CDR1 and CDR2: SEHNR and FQNEAQ (reference sequence). Here the CDR3 DNA reads TGTGCCAGCAGCTACTCGGGACAACCAAATTCACCCCTCCACTTT. Its protein is CASSYSGQPNSPLHF.